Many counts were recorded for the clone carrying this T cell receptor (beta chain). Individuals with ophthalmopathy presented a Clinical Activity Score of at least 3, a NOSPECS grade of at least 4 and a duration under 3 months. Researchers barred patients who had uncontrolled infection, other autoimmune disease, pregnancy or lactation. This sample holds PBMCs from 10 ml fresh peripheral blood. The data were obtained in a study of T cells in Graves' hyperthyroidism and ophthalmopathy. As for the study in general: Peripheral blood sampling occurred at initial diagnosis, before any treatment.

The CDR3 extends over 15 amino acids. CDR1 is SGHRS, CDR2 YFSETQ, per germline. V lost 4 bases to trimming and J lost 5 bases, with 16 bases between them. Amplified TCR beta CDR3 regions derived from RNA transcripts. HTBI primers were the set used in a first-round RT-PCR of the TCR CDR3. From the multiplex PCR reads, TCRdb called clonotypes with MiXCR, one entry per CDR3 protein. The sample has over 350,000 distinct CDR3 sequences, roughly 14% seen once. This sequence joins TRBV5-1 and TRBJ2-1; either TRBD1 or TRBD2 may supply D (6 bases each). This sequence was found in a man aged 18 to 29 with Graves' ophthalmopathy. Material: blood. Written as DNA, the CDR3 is TGCGCCAGCAGCCCAGGAGGGGGGTCGGACAATGAGCAGTTCTTC. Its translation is CASSPGGGSDNEQFF. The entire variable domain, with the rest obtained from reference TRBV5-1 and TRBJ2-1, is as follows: KAGVTQTPRYLIKTRGQQVTLSCSPISGHRSVSWYQQTPGQGLQFLFEYFSETQRNKGNFPGRFSGRQFSNSRSEMNVSTLELGDSALYLCASSPGGGSDNEQFFGPGTRLTVL.